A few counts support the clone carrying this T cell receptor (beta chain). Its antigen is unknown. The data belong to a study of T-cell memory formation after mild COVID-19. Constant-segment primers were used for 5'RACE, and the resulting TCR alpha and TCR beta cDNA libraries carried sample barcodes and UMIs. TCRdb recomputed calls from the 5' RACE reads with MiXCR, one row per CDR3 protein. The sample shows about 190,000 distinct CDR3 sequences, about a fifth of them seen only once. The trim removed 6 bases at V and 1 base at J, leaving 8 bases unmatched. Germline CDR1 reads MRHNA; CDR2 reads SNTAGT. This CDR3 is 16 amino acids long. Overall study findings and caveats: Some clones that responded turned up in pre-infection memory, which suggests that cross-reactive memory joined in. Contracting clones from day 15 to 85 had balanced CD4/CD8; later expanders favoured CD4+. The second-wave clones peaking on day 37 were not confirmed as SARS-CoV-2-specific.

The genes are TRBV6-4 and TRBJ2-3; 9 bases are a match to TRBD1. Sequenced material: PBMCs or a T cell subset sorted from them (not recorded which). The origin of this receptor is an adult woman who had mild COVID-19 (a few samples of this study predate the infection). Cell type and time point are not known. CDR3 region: CASSPGTGIGTDTQYF. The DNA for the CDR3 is TGTGCCAGCAGCCCAGGGACAGGGATTGGCACAGATACGCAGTATTTT.